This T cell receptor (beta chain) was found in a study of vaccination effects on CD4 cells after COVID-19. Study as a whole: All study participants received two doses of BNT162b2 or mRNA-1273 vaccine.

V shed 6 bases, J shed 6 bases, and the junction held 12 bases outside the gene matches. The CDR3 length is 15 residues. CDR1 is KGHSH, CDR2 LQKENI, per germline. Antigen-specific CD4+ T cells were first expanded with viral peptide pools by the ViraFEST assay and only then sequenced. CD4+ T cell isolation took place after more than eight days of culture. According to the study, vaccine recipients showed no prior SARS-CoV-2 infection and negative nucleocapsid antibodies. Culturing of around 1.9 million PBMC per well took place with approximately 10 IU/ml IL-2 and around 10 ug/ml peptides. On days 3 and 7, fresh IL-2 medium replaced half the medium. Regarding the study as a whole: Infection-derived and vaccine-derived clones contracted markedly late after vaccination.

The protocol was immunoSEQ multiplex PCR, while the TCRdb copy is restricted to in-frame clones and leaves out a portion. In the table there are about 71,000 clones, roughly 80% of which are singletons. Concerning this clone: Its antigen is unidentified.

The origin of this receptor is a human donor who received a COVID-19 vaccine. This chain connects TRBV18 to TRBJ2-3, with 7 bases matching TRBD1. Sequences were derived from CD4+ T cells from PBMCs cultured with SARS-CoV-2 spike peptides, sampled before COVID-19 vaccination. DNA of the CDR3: TGTGCCAGCTCTCTACAGGGGCCGCCCTCGGATACGCAGTATTTT. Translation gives CASSLQGPPSDTQYF.